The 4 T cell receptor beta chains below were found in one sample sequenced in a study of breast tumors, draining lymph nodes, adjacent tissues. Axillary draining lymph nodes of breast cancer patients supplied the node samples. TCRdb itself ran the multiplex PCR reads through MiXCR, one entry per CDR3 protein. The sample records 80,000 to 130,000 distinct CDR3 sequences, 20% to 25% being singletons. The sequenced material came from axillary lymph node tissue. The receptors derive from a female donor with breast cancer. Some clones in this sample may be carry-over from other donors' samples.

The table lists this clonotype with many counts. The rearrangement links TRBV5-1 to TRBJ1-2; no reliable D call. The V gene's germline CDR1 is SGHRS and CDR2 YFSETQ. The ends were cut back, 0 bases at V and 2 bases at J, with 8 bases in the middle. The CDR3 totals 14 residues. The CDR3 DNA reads TGCGCCAGCAGCTTGGACGGATACAACTATGGCTACACCTTC. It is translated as CASSLDGYNYGYTF.

CDR3 nucleotide sequence: TGTGCCAGCCGAGGGGGCTTCCCGAACACTGAAGCTTTCTTT. Translated: CASRGGFPNTEAFF. V and J are TRBV13 and TRBJ1-1; 7 nucleotides align to TRBD1. CDR1 and CDR2 (germline): PRHDT, FYEKMQ (reference sequence). Trimming removed 8 bases from V and 1 base from J; junction bases left unmatched: 7. This CDR3 has 14 amino acids.

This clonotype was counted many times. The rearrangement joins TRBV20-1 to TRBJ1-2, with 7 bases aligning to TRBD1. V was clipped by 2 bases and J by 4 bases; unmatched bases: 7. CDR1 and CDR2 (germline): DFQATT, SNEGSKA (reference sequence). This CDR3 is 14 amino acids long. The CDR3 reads CSARHYRDSYGYTF. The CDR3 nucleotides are TGCAGTGCTAGACACTACCGGGACAGCTATGGCTACACCTTC.

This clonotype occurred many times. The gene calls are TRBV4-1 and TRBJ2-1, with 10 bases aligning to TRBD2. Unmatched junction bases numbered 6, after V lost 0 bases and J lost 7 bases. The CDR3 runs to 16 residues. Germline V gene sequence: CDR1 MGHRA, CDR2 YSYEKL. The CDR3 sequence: CASSQDRLAGANEQFF. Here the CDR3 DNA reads TGCGCCAGCAGCCAAGATCGGCTAGCGGGAGCGAATGAGCAGTTCTTC.